The 29 T cell receptor beta chains below all came from one sample that was sequenced in a study of Ad26.COV2.S vaccination and SARS-CoV-2 variants. Some clones are missing from TCRdb's copy, which holds only in-frame ones; the method was immunoSEQ multiplex PCR. Of around 500,000 clones in the sample, 89% were seen once. Treatment defined: some 20 received Ad26.COV2.S at low or high dose, single or two shots; roughly five received placebo; per-sample allocation not given. Sampling was performed 63 days after the first vaccine or placebo injection. Sequenced here: peripheral blood, sampled in a trial of Ad26.COV2.S vaccine versus placebo. The receptors stem from a person aged 18-65 years who received the Ad26.COV2.S COVID-19 vaccine or a placebo.

This chain connects TRBV6-6 to TRBJ1-4; D remains ambiguous. V lost 3 bases, J lost 0 bases, and 8 bases lay in between. This CDR3 is 15 amino acids long. In germline, CDR1 is MNHNY, CDR2 SVGAGI (reference sequence). The CDR3 region has the DNA TGTGCCAGCAGTTATACCGGGGCAACTAATGAAAAACTGTTTTTT. Its protein is CASSYTGATNEKLFF.

This chain links TRBV5-1 with TRBJ1-1, with a possible D match to TRBD1 (6 bases). Germline V gives CDR1 SGHRS, CDR2 YFSETQ. The CDR3 spans 15 residues. Trimming stripped 4 bases from V and 4 bases from J, with 17 bases between. CDR3 sequence: CASSPGTSQATEAFF. CDR3 DNA sequence: TGCGCCAGCAGCCCCGGGACATCCCAGGCCACTGAAGCTTTCTTT. Full variable domain (outside the CDR3, taken from reference TRBV5-1 and TRBJ1-1): KAGVTQTPRYLIKTRGQQVTLSCSPISGHRSVSWYQQTPGQGLQFLFEYFSETQRNKGNFPGRFSGRQFSNSRSEMNVSTLELGDSALYLCASSPGTSQATEAFFGQGTRLTVV.

The chain employs TRBV9 and TRBJ2-1, with 7 bases aligning to TRBD2. This CDR3 region has 15 residues. The V gene end was trimmed by 0 bases and the J gene end by 2 bases; junction bases not matched to a gene: 2. Germline V CDR1 and CDR2: SGDLS, YYNGEE. The CDR3 sequence is CASSVELAPYNEQFF. CDR3 in DNA: TGTGCCAGCAGCGTAGAACTAGCGCCCTACAATGAGCAGTTCTTC.

V usage is TRBV18 and J usage is TRBJ2-1; the match to TRBD2 covers 13 bases. The CDR3 length is 18 residues. V dropped 0 bases and J dropped 2; count of bases not matched to a gene: 4. CDR1 is KGHSH and CDR2 is LQKENI in the germline V gene. The DNA for the CDR3 is TGTGCCAGCTCACCACCGCGACTAGCGGGAGGCACCTACAATGAGCAGTTCTTC. Encoded protein: CASSPPRLAGGTYNEQFF.

The V gene is TRBV5-1, the J gene TRBJ1-1; TRBD1 agrees at 8 bases. There are 16 residues in the CDR3. Trimming removed 0 bases from V and 1 base from J; junction bases left unmatched: 5. Germline V CDR1 and CDR2: SGHRS, YFSETQ. CDR3 bases: TGCGCCAGCAGCTTGGCGGGGGGGACAGGGAACACTGAAGCTTTCTTT. Amino acid sequence: CASSLAGGTGNTEAFF.

V and J are TRBV5-8 and TRBJ1-1; D is undetermined. V lost 0 bases to trimming and J lost 5 bases, with 14 bases between them. Germline V gives CDR1 SGHTS, CDR2 YDEGEE. CDR3 length equals 15 residues. DNA for the CDR3: TGTGCCAGCAGCTTGGGATTCGGTCCCAGGACTGAAGCTTTCTTT. Translation: CASSLGFGPRTEAFF.

In this sample, this clone turned up a few times. The V and J genes are TRBV19 and TRBJ1-2; 8 nucleotides agree with TRBD1. The CDR3 length is 13 residues. Germline V gives CDR1 LNHDA, CDR2 SQIVND (reference sequence). V lost 6 bases and J lost 8; bases outside the gene matches: 8. The DNA of the CDR3 is TGTGCCAGTAGCGAGTGGACAGGGAGCGGCTACACCTTC. It is translated as CASSEWTGSGYTF. Variable domain in full (rest from reference TRBV19 and TRBJ1-2): DGGITQSPKYLFRKEGQNVTLSCEQNLNHDAMYWYRQDPGQGLRLIYYSQIVNDFQKGDIAEGYSVSREKKESFPLTVTSAQKNPTAFYLCASSEWTGSGYTFGSGTRLTVV.

This chain's CDR3 is CASSIFGQQQEAFF. The CDR3 bases are TGTGCCAGTAGTATATTCGGACAGCAGCAAGAAGCTTTCTTT. The chain recombines TRBV19 with TRBJ1-1; D is possibly TRBD1 (6 bases). The V end was cut by 2 bases, the J end by 8 bases, with 15 bases between. CDR3 length: 14 residues. The germline CDR1 and CDR2 sequences are LNHDA and SQIVND (reference sequence). The variable domain in full, completed from reference TRBV19 and TRBJ1-1, reads DGGITQSPKYLFRKEGQNVTLSCEQNLNHDAMYWYRQDPGQGLRLIYYSQIVNDFQKGDIAEGYSVSREKKESFPLTVTSAQKNPTAFYLCASSIFGQQQEAFFGQGTRLTVV.

The rearrangement joins TRBV6-5 to TRBJ1-2; D remains ambiguous. Trimming shortened V by 2 bases and J by 7 bases, and 14 bases separated the two germline ends. Per germline, CDR1 MNHEY and CDR2 SVGAGI. The CDR3 is 14 amino acids. The CDR3 region is CASSYRAGALGYTF. DNA of the CDR3: TGTGCCAGCAGTTACCGAGCAGGTGCACTTGGCTACACCTTC.

This rearrangement joins TRBV6-5 to TRBJ1-2, with D perhaps matching TRBD1 (5 bases). Germline CDR1 and CDR2: MNHEY and SVGAGI. V shed 8 bases and J shed 6 bases, with 13 bases lying between them. CDR3 length equals 12 residues. The CDR3 spells CASRPGGDGYTF. In DNA, the CDR3 is TGTGCCAGCCGGCCCGGAGGGGATGGCTACACCTTC.

The J gene is TRBJ2-3, the V gene TRBV24-1; D may be TRBD2 (5 bases). With 4 bases removed from V and 2 bases from J, the gap between germline ends came to 9 bases. Per the germline V gene, CDR1 is KGHDR and CDR2 is SFDVKD. The CDR3 has 14 amino acids. The CDR3 reads CATSEGSITDTQYF. The CDR3, as DNA: TGTGCCACCAGTGAGGGGAGTATCACAGATACGCAGTATTTT.

This chain uses TRBV28 with TRBJ1-2; no definite D call. The germline V gene encodes CDR1 MDHEN and CDR2 SYDVKM. V dropped 2 bases and J dropped 7 bases, with 11 bases sitting between them. The CDR3 is 13 amino acids. CDR3 sequence reads: CASSLRGLRGYTF. The CDR3 DNA sequence: TGTGCCAGCAGTTTAAGAGGTCTCCGTGGCTACACCTTC.

The V gene is TRBV28, the J gene TRBJ2-4; D unclear. The germline V gene has CDR1 MDHEN and CDR2 SYDVKM. This CDR3 has 15 amino acids. Between the trimmed V and J ends, which lost 4 bases and 7 bases, there was a span of 17 bases. CDR3 sequence (DNA): TGTGCCAGCAGTTCCTCGGGCGCAACGTTGAACATTCAGTACTTC. As protein: CASSSSGATLNIQYF.

This clone has only one observation. The chain combines TRBV18 with TRBJ1-2; TRBD1 is a possible D gene (6 bases). CDR3 length: 14 amino acids. V was shortened by 2 bases and J by 12 bases, with 19 bases between the two germline ends. CDR1 KGHSH and CDR2 LQKENI come from the germline V gene. The CDR3 nucleotides are TGTGCCAGCTCACCAAATGAAGACAGGCAGGGAAACACCTTC. Translated, it gives CASSPNEDRQGNTF. Looking up the rest from reference TRBV18 and TRBJ1-2 gives the full variable domain: NAGVMQNPRHLVRRRGQEARLRCSPMKGHSHVYWYRQLPEEGLKFMVYLQKENIIDESGMPKERFSAEFPKEGPSILRIQQVVRGDSAAYFCASSPNEDRQGNTFGSGTRLTVV.

V and J are TRBV19 and TRBJ2-7; TRBD1 or TRBD2 may be the D gene (5 bases each). V lost 3 bases to trimming and J lost 2 bases, with 14 bases between them. Germline assignment: CDR1 LNHDA and CDR2 SQIVND (reference sequence). CDR3 length equals 15 residues. DNA of the CDR3: TGTGCCAGTAGTATGATACGGGACGGAGCCTACGAGCAGTACTTC. This gives the protein CASSMIRDGAYEQYF.

This CDR3 reads CASSLRNLNTEAFF. The CDR3 DNA follows: TGTGCCAGCAGTCTGAGGAACCTGAACACTGAAGCTTTCTTT. The genes are TRBV2 and TRBJ1-1; D call uncertain. The germline V gene encodes CDR1 SNHLY and CDR2 FYNNEI. This CDR3 is built from 14 residues. Trimming took off 5 bases at V and 0 bases at J, with 10 bases between the two ends.

This chain's CDR3 is CASSGSGTLNSGANVLTF. CDR3 nucleotides: TGTGCCAGCAGTGGCTCCGGGACGCTGAACTCTGGGGCCAACGTCCTGACTTTC. The rearrangement links TRBV6-1 to TRBJ2-6, with D perhaps matching TRBD1 or TRBD2 (5 bases each). This CDR3 contains 18 residues. The germline V gene has CDR1 MNHNS and CDR2 SASEGT. Between the trimmed V and J ends, which lost 4 bases and 0 bases, there was a span of 16 bases.

The chain is built from TRBV11-2 and TRBJ2-2; 14 nucleotides line up with TRBD2. Germline CDR1 reads SGHAT; CDR2 reads FQNNGV. CDR3 length: 17 amino acids. The V segment lost 6 bases and the J segment 4 bases; nucleotides outside the gene matches: 7. CDR3 sequence reads: CASRPGLAGGPTGELFF. CDR3 nucleotides: TGTGCCAGCAGACCCGGACTAGCGGGGGGTCCCACCGGGGAGCTGTTTTTT. Variable domain in full (rest from reference TRBV11-2 and TRBJ2-2): EAGVAQSPRYKIIEKRQSVAFWCNPISGHATLYWYQQILGQGPKLLIQFQNNGVVDDSQLPKDRFSAERLKGVDSTLKIQPAKLEDSAVYLCASRPGLAGGPTGELFFGEGSRLTVL.

The chain links TRBV7-2 to TRBJ2-7, with TRBD1 as a possible D gene (6 bases). The V gene's germline CDR1 is SGHTA and CDR2 FQGNSA. The CDR3 spans 16 residues. V dropped 2 bases and J dropped 3 bases, with 17 bases sitting between them. DNA of the CDR3: TGTGCCAGCAGCTTAACTCCCGGTGGGACAAGCTACGAGCAGTACTTC. Its translation is CASSLTPGGTSYEQYF.

The chain uses TRBV5-1 and TRBJ2-1; 12 positions agree with TRBD2. The CDR3 runs to 16 residues. CDR1 and CDR2 (germline): SGHRS, YFSETQ. Germline trimming cut 0 bases from V and 7 bases from J; bases unmatched to any gene: 5. CDR3 in DNA: TGCGCCAGCAGCTTGGTTGTTGGACTAGCGGGGAATGAGCAGTTCTTC. Amino acids: CASSLVVGLAGNEQFF.

In DNA form, the CDR3 reads TGTGCCAGCAGCCTCTCTAGAATCTTCCACGAGCAGTACTTC. Residues: CASSLSRIFHEQYF. The gene calls are TRBV7-3 and TRBJ2-7; D is ambiguous. Trimming took off 5 bases at V and 5 bases at J, with 16 bases between the two ends. CDR3 length: 14 amino acids. The V gene's germline CDR1 is SGHTA and CDR2 FQGTGA.

The chain employs TRBV28 and TRBJ2-1, with TRBD1 matching over 9 bases. The trim removed 6 bases at V and 7 bases at J, leaving 10 bases unmatched. Germline CDR1 and CDR2: MDHEN and SYDVKM. This CDR3 is built from 15 residues. The CDR3, as DNA: TGTGCCAGCAGCTCTATACAGGGGGCACGAAATGAGCAGTTCTTC. Protein sequence: CASSSIQGARNEQFF.

This rearrangement joins TRBV9 to TRBJ2-1; 9 bases map to TRBD1. The CDR3 has 14 amino acids. The junction had 3 bases not matched to a gene; V was cut back by 4 bases and J by 4 bases. The V gene's germline CDR1 is SGDLS and CDR2 YYNGEE. CDR3: CASSPGTGYNEQFF. The CDR3 nucleotides read TGTGCCAGCAGCCCAGGGACAGGGTACAATGAGCAGTTCTTC.

The rearrangement uses TRBV18 and TRBJ1-4; 10 bases align to TRBD1. The CDR3 contains 17 residues. From germline, CDR1 is KGHSH and CDR2 LQKENI. J gave up 3 bases and V 3 bases, and 7 bases lay outside the gene matches. The CDR3 here is CASSPPGQGFANEKLFF. CDR3 DNA sequence: TGTGCCAGCTCACCGCCGGGACAGGGGTTCGCTAATGAAAAACTGTTTTTT.

The J gene is TRBJ2-5, the V gene TRBV11-2; D is unresolved. The CDR3 runs to 14 residues. Germline CDR1 is SGHAT and CDR2 is FQNNGV. The V end was cut by 8 bases, the J end by 0 bases, with 13 bases between. The CDR3 protein is CASLGSPNQETQYF. CDR3 DNA sequence: TGTGCCAGCTTGGGCAGCCCCAACCAAGAGACCCAGTACTTC.

The genes are TRBV6-6 and TRBJ2-1, with 11 bases identical to TRBD2. V was pared by 2 bases and J by 8 bases, with 8 bases of the junction left unmatched. This CDR3 is built from 16 residues. The germline gives CDR1 MNHNY, CDR2 SVGAGI (reference sequence). The chain's CDR3 is CASSYLSGRASDEQFF. In DNA, the CDR3 is TGTGCCAGCAGTTACCTTAGCGGGAGGGCCAGCGATGAGCAGTTCTTC.

This chain joins TRBV5-1 and TRBJ2-3, with D perhaps matching TRBD2 (6 bases). This CDR3 region has 15 residues. V was trimmed by 6 bases and J by 0 bases, leaving 14 bases between them. Germline V lookup: CDR1 SGHRS, CDR2 YFSETQ. The DNA of the CDR3 is TGCGCCAGCAAAGAGCGGGCTACTAGCACAGATACGCAGTATTTT. Translating gives CASKERATSTDTQYF.

The V gene is TRBV19, the J gene TRBJ2-3; 7 bases agree with TRBD2. The trim removed 1 base at V and 0 bases at J, leaving 1 base unmatched. The CDR3 runs 15 residues. Germline V gene data show CDR1 as LNHDA and CDR2 as SQIVND (reference sequence). CDR3 in DNA: TGTGCCAGTAGTATAGTTAGCGGGAGCACAGATACGCAGTATTTT. Translating it yields CASSIVSGSTDTQYF.

This clone was seen once. The gene calls are TRBV7-9 and TRBJ2-7, with 11 bases aligning to TRBD2. CDR3 length: 15 amino acids. Trimming removed 6 bases from V and 2 bases from J; junction bases left unmatched: 6. Germline CDR1 reads SEHNR; CDR2 reads FQNEAQ (reference sequence). CDR3: CASSRLAGTPYEQYF. CDR3 DNA sequence: TGTGCCAGCAGTCGACTAGCGGGGACACCCTACGAGCAGTACTTC.